The entry below gives a single T cell receptor (beta chain) sequence along with its context. Its antigen is not known. The V gene end was trimmed by 0 bases and the J gene end by 7 bases; junction bases not matched to a gene: 13. Germline CDR1 and CDR2: KGHSH and LQKENI. This CDR3 spans 17 amino acids. Unique molecular identifiers tagged the TCRbeta library. In TCRdb, the PCR reads were re-called with MiXCR into one record per CDR3 protein. The table includes about 580,000 distinct CDR3 sequences, 23% detected once. This entry is derived from a study of T-cell reconstitution after alpha-beta-depleted transplantation in children. Findings and caveats of the study: Among T cells one year after transplant, newly produced cells accounted for most counts and diversity. By about two months after transplant, alpha-beta T cells reportedly arose from several hundred graft clones that had expanded. It was surviving recipient T cells and thymic progenitors that gave some patients high TCRbeta diversity at day 60.

The sequencing here drew on PBMCs, mostly from graft donor cells, taken 360 days after TCRalphabeta/CD19-depleted stem cell transplant. The chain combines TRBV18 with TRBJ2-7; 9 bases line up with TRBD1. This receptor was obtained from a boy younger than two who had a stem cell transplant for acute myeloid leukemia, so the T cells may come from the graft donor. The CDR3 sequence is CASSPPIFTGGPWEQYF. For the CDR3, the DNA is TGTGCCAGCTCACCACCGATTTTCACAGGGGGCCCTTGGGAGCAGTACTTC.